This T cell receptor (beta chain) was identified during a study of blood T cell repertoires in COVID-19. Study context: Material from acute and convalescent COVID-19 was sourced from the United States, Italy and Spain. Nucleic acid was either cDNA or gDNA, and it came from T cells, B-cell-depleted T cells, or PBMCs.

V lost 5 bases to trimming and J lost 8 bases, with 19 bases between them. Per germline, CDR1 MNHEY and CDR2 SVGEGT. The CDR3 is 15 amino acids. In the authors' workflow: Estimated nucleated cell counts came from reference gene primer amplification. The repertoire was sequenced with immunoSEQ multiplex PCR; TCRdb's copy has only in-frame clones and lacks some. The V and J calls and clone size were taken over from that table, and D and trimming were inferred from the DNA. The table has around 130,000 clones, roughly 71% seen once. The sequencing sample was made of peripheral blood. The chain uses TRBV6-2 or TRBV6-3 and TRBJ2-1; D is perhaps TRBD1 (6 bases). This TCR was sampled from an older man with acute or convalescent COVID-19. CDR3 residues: CASSTPHRAQYEQFF. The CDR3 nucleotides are TGTGCCAGCAGTACCCCCCACAGGGCCCAGTATGAGCAGTTCTTC.